The 7 T cell receptor beta chains below come from one sample, sequenced in a study of long-term antiretroviral therapy in people with HIV (dated 2022 in TCRdb). Sequencing of the TRB variable region was done with the immunoSEQ hsTCRB v3.0 assay at survey level resolution. TCRdb took over this immuneACCESS table, retaining in-frame rearrangements with V and J assigned. Such tables are incomplete; in checked studies, under half of the missing clones stem from an unresolved V gene, and the remainder is unexplained. The sample table contains fewer than 25,000 clones; only one count was recorded for approximately 86% of them. The top ten constitute about 8.7% of the sample. This specimen consisted of unsorted PBMCs, obtained 1.8 years before starting antiretroviral therapy. Source of these receptors: a man aged 45-65 years with HIV.

This clone was seen only a few times. This chain uses TRBV5-5 with TRBJ2-7; D tentatively reads TRBD1 or TRBD2 (5 bases each). The V gene's germline CDR1 is SGHKS and CDR2 YYEKEE (reference sequence). V lost 4 bases and J 0 bases, leaving 14 bases between the germline ends. This CDR3 contains 15 residues. CDR3 in amino acids: CASSPGAVSSYEQYF. The CDR3 bases are TGTGCCAGCAGCCCCGGGGCAGTCTCCTCCTACGAGCAGTACTTC.

The rearrangement links TRBV15 to TRBJ2-2; D is undetermined. V lost 3 bases, J lost 7 bases, and 6 bases lay in between. Germline V lookup: CDR1 LNHNV, CDR2 YYDKDF (reference sequence). The CDR3 has 12 amino acids. CDR3 residues: CATSSFIGELFF. The CDR3 DNA sequence: TGTGCCACCAGCAGCTTCATCGGGGAGCTGTTTTTT.

This clone appeared once. V usage is TRBV4-3 and J usage is TRBJ2-3, with TRBD2 matching 9 bases. The CDR3 contains 15 residues. Germline CDR1 reads LGHNA; CDR2 reads YSLEER. V shed 4 bases, J shed 1 base, and the junction held 3 bases outside the gene matches. The CDR3 region is CASSRASGGTDTQYF. The DNA for the CDR3 is TGCGCCAGCAGCCGCGCTAGCGGGGGCACAGATACGCAGTATTTT.

The chain is built from TRBV18 and TRBJ1-4, with D perhaps matching TRBD1 (6 bases). The CDR3 is made up of 16 amino acids. V shed 2 bases and J shed 0 bases, with 10 bases lying between them. Germline assignment: CDR1 KGHSH and CDR2 LQKENI. DNA for the CDR3: TGTGCCAGCTCACCAAGCGGACAGCCAACTAATGAAAAACTGTTTTTT. This translates into CASSPSGQPTNEKLFF.

V usage is TRBV18 and J usage is TRBJ2-6; TRBD1 aligns across 10 bases. From germline, CDR1 is KGHSH and CDR2 LQKENI. The CDR3 contains 17 residues. Trimming took 4 bases from V and 1 from J; bases not matched to a gene: 4. CDR3 region: CASSRGQGSSGANVLTF. The CDR3 bases are TGTGCCAGCTCACGGGGACAGGGGAGTTCTGGGGCCAACGTCCTGACTTTC.

The count of this clone is one. The chain recombines TRBV6-1 with TRBJ1-1; 9 bases are shared with TRBD1. Trimming took 2 bases from V and 7 from J; bases not matched to a gene: 8. In germline, CDR1 is MNHNS, CDR2 SASEGT. CDR3 length equals 15 residues. CDR3 nucleotide sequence: TGTGCCAGCAGTGAATTGGGGACAGGGTTTGTTGAAGCTTTCTTT. Translated, it gives CASSELGTGFVEAFF.

The chain combines TRBV14 with TRBJ2-5; possibly TRBD2 for D (5 bases). Trimming pared 3 bases from V and 3 bases from J, leaving 11 bases between. The CDR3 runs to 14 residues. The germline V gene encodes CDR1 SGHDN and CDR2 FVKESK. The CDR3 sequence is CASSHPSGEETQYF. The CDR3 nucleotides are TGTGCCAGCAGCCACCCATCCGGGGAAGAGACCCAGTACTTC. Variable domain in full (rest from reference TRBV14 and TRBJ2-5): EAGVTQFPSHSVIEKGQTVTLRCDPISGHDNLYWYRRVMGKEIKFLLHFVKESKQDESGMPNNRFLAERTGGTYSTLKVQPAELEDSGVYFCASSHPSGEETQYFGPGTRLLVL.